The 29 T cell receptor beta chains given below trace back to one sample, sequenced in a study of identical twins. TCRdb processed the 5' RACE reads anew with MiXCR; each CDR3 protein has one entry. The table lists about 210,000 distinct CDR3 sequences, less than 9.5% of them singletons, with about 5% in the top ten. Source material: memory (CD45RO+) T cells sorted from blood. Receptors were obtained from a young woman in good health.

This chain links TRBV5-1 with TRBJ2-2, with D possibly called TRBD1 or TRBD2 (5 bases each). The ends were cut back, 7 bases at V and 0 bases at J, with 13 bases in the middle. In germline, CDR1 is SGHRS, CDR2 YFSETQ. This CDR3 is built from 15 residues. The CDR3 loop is CASASWGTNTGELFF. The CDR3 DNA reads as TGCGCCAGCGCCTCCTGGGGGACGAACACCGGGGAGCTGTTTTTT.

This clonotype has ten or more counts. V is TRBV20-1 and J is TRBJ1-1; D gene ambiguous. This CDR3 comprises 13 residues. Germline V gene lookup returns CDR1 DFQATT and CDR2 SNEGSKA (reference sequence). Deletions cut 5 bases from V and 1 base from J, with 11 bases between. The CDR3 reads CSAGRQSNTEAFF. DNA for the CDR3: TGCAGTGCTGGGAGACAATCGAACACTGAAGCTTTCTTT.

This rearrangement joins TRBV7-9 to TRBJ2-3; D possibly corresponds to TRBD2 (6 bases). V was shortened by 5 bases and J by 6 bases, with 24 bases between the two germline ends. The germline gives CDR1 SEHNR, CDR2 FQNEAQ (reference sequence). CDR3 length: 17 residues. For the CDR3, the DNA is TGTGCCAGCAGCCGCGGGGTTGGGGCGGCCCATCTTGATACGCAGTATTTT. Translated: CASSRGVGAAHLDTQYF.

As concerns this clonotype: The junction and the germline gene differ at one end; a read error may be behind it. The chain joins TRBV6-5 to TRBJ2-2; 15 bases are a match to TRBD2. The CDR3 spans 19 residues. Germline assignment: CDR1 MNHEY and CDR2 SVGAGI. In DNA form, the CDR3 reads TGTGCCATCAGTTCTCGGACTAGCGGGAGGGCCTGGGGCACCGGGGAGCTGTTTTTT. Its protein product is CAISSRTSGRAWGTGELFF.

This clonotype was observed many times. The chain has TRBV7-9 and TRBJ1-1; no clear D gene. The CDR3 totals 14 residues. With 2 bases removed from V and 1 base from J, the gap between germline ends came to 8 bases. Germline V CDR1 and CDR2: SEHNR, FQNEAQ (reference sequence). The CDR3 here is CASSLFSQNTEAFF. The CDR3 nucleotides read TGTGCCAGCAGCTTATTTAGCCAGAACACTGAAGCTTTCTTT.

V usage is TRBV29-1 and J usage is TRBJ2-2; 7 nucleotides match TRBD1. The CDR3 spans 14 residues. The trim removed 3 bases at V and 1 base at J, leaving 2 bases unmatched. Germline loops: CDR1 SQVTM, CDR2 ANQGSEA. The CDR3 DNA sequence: TGCAGCGTTGAGGGGACAGTGAACACCGGGGAGCTGTTTTTT. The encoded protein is CSVEGTVNTGELFF.

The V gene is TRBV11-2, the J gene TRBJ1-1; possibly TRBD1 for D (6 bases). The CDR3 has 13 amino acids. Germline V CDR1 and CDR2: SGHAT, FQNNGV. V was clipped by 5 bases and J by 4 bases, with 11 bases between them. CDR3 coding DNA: TGTGCCAGCAGCGCCCAACAGGGCACTGAAGCTTTCTTT. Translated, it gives CASSAQQGTEAFF.

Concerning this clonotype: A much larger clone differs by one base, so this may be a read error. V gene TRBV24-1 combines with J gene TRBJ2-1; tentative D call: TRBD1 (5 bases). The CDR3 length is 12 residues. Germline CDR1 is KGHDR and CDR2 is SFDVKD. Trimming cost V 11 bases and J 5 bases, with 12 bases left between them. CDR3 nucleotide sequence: TGTGCCAACACAGACAGCCACAATGAGCAGTTCTTC. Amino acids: CANTDSHNEQFF.

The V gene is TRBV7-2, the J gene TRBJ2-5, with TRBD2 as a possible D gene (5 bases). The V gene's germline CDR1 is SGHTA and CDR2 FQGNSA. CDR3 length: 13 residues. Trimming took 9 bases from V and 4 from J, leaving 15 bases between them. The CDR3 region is CASRRGLAETQYF. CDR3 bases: TGTGCCAGTAGGCGCGGGTTGGCAGAGACCCAGTACTTC.

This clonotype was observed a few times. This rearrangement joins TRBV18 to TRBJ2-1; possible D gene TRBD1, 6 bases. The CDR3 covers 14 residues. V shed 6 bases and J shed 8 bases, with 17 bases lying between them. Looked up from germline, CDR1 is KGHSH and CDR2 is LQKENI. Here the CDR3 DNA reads TGTGCCAGCTCGAAAGAGACAGGTTGGGATGAGCAGTTCTTC. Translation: CASSKETGWDEQFF.

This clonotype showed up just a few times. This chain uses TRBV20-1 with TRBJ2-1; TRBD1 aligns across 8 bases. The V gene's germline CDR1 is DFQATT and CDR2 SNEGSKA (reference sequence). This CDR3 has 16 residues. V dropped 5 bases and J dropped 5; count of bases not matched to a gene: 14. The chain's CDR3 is CSAGSRGRGPNNEQFF. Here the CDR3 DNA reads TGCAGTGCTGGGAGTAGGGGCAGGGGGCCGAACAATGAGCAGTTCTTC.

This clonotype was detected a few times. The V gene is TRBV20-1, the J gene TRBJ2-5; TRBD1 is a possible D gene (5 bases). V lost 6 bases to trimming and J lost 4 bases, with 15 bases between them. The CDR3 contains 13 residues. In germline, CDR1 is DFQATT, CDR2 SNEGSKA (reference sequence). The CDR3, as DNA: TGCAGTGCCTCCCCAGGGTCCCTAGAGACCCAGTACTTC. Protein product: CSASPGSLETQYF.

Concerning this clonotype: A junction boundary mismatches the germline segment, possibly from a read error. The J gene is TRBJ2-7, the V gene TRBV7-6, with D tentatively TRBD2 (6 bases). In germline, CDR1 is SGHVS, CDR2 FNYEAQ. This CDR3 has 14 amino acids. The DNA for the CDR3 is TGTGTCAGCAGCTTAGAGGACGGGGGCTACGAGCAGTACTTC. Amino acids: CVSSLEDGGYEQYF.

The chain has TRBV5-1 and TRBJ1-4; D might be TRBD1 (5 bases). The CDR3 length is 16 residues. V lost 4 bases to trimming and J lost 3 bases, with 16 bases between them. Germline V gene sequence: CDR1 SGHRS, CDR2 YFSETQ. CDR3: CASSIGTAGSNEKLFF. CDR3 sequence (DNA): TGCGCCAGCAGCATAGGGACGGCGGGGTCTAATGAAAAACTGTTTTTT.

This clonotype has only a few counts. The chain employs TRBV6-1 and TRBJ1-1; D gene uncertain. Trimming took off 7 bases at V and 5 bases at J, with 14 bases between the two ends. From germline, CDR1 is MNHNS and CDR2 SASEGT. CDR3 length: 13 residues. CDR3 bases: TGTGCCAGCATCAACGCAGAGGCTACTGAAGCTTTCTTT. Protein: CASINAEATEAFF.

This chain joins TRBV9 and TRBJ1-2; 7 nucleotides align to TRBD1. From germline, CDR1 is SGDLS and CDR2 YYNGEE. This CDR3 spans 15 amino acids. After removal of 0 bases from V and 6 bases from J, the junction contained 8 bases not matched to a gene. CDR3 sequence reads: CASSVGVDREDGYTF. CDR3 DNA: TGTGCCAGCAGCGTAGGGGTTGACAGGGAGGATGGCTACACCTTC.

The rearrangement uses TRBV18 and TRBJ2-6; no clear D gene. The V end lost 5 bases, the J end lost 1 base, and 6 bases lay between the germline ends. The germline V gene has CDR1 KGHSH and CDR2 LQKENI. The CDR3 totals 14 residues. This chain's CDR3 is CASSSVSGANVLTF. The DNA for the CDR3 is TGTGCCAGCTCATCCGTGTCTGGGGCCAACGTCCTGACTTTC.

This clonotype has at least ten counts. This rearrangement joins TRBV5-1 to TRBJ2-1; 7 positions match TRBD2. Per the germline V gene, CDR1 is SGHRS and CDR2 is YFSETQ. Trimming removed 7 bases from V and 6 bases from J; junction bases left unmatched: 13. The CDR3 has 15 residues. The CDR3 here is CASESGLVLPNEQFF. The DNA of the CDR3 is TGCGCCAGCGAGTCTGGACTAGTCCTCCCCAATGAGCAGTTCTTC.

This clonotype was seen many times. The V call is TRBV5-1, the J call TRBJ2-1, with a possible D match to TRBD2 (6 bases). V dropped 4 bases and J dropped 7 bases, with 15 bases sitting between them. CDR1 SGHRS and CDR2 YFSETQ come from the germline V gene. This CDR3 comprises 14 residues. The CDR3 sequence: CASSGGAEGNEQFF. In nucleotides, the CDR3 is TGCGCCAGCAGCGGCGGGGCGGAGGGGAATGAGCAGTTCTTC.

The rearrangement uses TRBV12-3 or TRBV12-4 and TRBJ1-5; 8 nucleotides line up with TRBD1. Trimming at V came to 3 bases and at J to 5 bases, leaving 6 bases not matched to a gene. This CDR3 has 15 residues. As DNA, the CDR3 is TGTGCCAGCAGTTTTCGCAGGGGGCGGGATCAGCCCCAGCATTTT. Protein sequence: CASSFRRGRDQPQHF.

CDR3 amino acids: CSAYGGAKNIQYF. DNA for the CDR3: TGCAGTGCTTATGGGGGGGCCAAAAACATTCAGTACTTC. J is TRBJ2-4 and V is TRBV20-1, with D tentatively TRBD2 (6 bases). The ends were cut back, 5 bases at V and 1 base at J, with 9 bases in the middle. CDR3 length: 13 residues. Per germline, CDR1 DFQATT and CDR2 SNEGSKA (reference sequence).

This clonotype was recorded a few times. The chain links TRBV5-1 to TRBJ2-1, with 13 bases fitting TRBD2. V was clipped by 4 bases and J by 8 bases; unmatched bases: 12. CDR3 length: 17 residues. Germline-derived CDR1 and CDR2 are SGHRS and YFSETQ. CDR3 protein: CASSPSTGTSGIYEQFF. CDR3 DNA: TGCGCCAGCAGCCCGAGCACAGGGACTAGCGGGATCTATGAGCAGTTCTTC. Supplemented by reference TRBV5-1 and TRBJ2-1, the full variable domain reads KAGVTQTPRYLIKTRGQQVTLSCSPISGHRSVSWYQQTPGQGLQFLFEYFSETQRNKGNFPGRFSGRQFSNSRSEMNVSTLELGDSALYLCASSPSTGTSGIYEQFFGPGTRLTVL.

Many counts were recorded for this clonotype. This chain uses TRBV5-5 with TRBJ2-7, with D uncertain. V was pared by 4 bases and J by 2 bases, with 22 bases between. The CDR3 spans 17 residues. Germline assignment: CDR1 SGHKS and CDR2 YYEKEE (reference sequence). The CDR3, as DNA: TGTGCCAGCAGCCCATCGCTGTCAAGCGTTCTCACCTACGAGCAGTACTTC. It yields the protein CASSPSLSSVLTYEQYF. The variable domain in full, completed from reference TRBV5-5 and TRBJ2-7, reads DAGVTQSPTHLIKTRGQQVTLRCSPISGHKSVSWYQQVLGQGPQFIFQYYEKEERGRGNFPDRFSARQFPNYSSELNVNALLLGDSALYLCASSPSLSSVLTYEQYFGPGTRLTVT.

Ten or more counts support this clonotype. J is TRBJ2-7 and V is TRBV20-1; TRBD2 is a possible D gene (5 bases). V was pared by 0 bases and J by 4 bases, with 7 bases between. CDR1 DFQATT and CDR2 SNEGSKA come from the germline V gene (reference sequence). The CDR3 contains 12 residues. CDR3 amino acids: CSARDRDYEQYF. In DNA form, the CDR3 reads TGCAGTGCTAGAGATCGGGATTACGAGCAGTACTTC.

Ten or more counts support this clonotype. CDR3 nucleotides: TGTGCCAGCAGTTCCCGGGGCGCAGACTACGGCTATGGCTACACCTTC. Translated, it gives CASSSRGADYGYGYTF. The chain uses TRBV5-6 and TRBJ1-2; possible D gene TRBD1, 5 bases. CDR1 is SGHDT, CDR2 YYEEEE, per germline. This CDR3 contains 16 residues. The germline V and J ends were trimmed by 5 bases and 4 bases, with 21 bases remaining between them.

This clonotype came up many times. For the CDR3, the DNA is TGCGCCAGCAGGGACAGGTCGAGGACCGGGGAGCTGTTTTTT. It is translated as CASRDRSRTGELFF. The chain uses TRBV5-1 and TRBJ2-2; 7 positions match TRBD1. The CDR3 is 14 residues long. J was trimmed by 5 bases and V by 5 bases; bases with no gene match: 6. Per germline, CDR1 SGHRS and CDR2 YFSETQ.

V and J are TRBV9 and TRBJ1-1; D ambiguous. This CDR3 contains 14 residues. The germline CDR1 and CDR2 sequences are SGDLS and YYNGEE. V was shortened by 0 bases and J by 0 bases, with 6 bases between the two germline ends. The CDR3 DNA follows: TGTGCCAGCAGCGTAGCTCATATGAACACTGAAGCTTTCTTT. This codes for CASSVAHMNTEAFF.

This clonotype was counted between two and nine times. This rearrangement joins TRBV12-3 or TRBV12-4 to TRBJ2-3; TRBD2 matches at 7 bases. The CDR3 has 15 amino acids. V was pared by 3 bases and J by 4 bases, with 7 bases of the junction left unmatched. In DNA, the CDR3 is TGTGCCAGCAGTTTTTGGGGCGGGAGTGCAGATACGCAGTATTTT. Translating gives CASSFWGGSADTQYF.

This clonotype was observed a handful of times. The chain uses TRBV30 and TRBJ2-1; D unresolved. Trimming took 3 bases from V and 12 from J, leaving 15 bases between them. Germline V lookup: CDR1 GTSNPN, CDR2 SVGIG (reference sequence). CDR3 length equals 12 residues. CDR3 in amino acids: CAWSFTLMGQFF. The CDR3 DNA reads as TGTGCCTGGAGCTTCACCCTAATGGGGCAGTTCTTC.